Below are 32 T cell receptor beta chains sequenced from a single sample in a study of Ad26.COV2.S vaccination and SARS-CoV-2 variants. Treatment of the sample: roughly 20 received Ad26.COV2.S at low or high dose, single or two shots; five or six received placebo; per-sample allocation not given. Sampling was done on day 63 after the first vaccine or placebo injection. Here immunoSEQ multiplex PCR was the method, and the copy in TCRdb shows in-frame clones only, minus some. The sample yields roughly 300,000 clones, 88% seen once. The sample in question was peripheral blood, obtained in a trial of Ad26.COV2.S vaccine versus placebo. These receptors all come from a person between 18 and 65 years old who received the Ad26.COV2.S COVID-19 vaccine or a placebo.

The CDR3 DNA reads as TGTGCCAGCAGCCATTGGGTGGGCCCCGCCGGGGAGCTGTTTTTT. Protein product: CASSHWVGPAGELFF. The rearrangement joins TRBV7-9 to TRBJ2-2; D is unclear. This CDR3 region has 15 residues. Germline CDR1 is SEHNR and CDR2 is FQNEAQ (reference sequence). Trimming cost V 5 bases and J 6 bases, with 16 bases left between them.

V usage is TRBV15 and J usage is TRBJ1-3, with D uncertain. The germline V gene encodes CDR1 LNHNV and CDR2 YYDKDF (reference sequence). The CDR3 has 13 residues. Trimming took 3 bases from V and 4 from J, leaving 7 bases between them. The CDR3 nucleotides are TGTGCCACCAGCAGCAGGCGGGGAAACACCATATATTTT. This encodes CATSSRRGNTIYF. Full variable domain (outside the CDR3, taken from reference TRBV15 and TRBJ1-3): DAMVIQNPRYQVTQFGKPVTLSCSQTLNHNVMYWYQQKSSQAPKLLFHYYDKDFNNEADTPDNFQSRRPNTSFCFLDIRSPGLGDTAMYLCATSSRRGNTIYFGEGSWLTVV.

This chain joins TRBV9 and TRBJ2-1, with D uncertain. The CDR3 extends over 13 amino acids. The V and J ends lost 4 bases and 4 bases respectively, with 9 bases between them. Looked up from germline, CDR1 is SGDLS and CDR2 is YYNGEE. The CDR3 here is CASSITEYNEQFF. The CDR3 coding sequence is TGTGCCAGCAGCATTACTGAGTACAATGAGCAGTTCTTC.

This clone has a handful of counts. The DNA of the CDR3 is TGTGCCAGTAGTGAACAGGGTCGGAACACTGAAGCTTTCTTT. Protein sequence: CASSEQGRNTEAFF. The chain recombines TRBV19 with TRBJ1-1, with TRBD1 as a possible D gene (6 bases). The CDR3 length is 14 residues. Germline assignment: CDR1 LNHDA and CDR2 SQIVND (reference sequence). Trimming removed 5 bases at V and 1 base at J, with 11 bases between.

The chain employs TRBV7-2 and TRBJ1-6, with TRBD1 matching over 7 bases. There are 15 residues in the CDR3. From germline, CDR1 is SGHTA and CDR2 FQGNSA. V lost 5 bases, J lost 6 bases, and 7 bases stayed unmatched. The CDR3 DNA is TGTGCCAGCAGCCCAACGGGGGACAGTAATTCACCCCTCCACTTT. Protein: CASSPTGDSNSPLHF. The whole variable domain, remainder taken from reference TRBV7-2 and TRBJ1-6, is GAGVSQSPSNKVTEKGKDVELRCDPISGHTALYWYRQSLGQGLEFLIYFQGNSAPDKSGLPSDRFSAERTGGSVSTLTIQRTQQEDSAVYLCASSPTGDSNSPLHFGNGTRLTVT.

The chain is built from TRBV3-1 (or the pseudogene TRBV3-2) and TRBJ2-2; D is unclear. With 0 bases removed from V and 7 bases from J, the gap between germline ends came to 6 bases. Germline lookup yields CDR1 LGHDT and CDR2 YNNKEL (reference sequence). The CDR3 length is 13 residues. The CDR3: CASSQDPFGELFF. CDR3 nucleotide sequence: TGTGCCAGCAGCCAAGATCCATTCGGGGAGCTGTTTTTT.

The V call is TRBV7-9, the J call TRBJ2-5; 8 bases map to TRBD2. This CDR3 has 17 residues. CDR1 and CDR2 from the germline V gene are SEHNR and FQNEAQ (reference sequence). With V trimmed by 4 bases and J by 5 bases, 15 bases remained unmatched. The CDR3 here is CASSSLGLAGAGETQYF. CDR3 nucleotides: TGTGCCAGCAGCTCCCTCGGACTAGCTGGCGCGGGCGAGACCCAGTACTTC.

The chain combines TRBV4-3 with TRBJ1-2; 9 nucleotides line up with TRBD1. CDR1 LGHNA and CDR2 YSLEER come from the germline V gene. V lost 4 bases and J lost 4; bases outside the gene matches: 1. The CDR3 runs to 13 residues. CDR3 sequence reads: CASSPDRGYGYTF. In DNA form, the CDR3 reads TGCGCCAGCAGCCCGGACAGGGGCTATGGCTACACCTTC.

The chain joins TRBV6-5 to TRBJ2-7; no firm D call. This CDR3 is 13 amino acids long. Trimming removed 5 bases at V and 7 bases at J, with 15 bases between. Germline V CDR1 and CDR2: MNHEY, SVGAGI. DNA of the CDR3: TGTGCCAGCAGTCATAGGTCCCCCCATGAGCAGTACTTC. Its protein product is CASSHRSPHEQYF.

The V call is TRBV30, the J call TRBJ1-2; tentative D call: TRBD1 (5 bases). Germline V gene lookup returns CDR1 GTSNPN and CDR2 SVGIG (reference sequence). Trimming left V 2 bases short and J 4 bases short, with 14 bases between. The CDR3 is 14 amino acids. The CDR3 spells CAWSRGKRGYGYTF. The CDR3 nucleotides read TGTGCCTGGAGTCGGGGGAAAAGGGGCTATGGCTACACCTTC.

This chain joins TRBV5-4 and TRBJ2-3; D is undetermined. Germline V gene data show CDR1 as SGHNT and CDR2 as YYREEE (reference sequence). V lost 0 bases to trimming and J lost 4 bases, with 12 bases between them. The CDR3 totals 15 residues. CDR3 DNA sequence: TGTGCCAGCAGCTTGGATAGTATAGTCGCAGATACGCAGTATTTT. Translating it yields CASSLDSIVADTQYF.

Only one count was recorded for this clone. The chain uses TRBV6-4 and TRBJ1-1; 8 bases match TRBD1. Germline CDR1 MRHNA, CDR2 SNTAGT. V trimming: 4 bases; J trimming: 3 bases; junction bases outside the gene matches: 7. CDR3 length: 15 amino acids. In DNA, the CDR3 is TGTGCCAGCAGTGCAGACCGGACAGGGTACACTGAAGCTTTCTTT. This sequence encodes CASSADRTGYTEAFF.

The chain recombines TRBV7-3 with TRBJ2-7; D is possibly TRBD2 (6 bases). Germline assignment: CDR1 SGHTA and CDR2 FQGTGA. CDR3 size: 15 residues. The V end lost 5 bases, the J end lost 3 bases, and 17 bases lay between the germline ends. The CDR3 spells CASSPSGGPSYEQYF. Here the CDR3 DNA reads TGTGCCAGCAGCCCGTCCGGAGGGCCCAGCTACGAGCAGTACTTC.

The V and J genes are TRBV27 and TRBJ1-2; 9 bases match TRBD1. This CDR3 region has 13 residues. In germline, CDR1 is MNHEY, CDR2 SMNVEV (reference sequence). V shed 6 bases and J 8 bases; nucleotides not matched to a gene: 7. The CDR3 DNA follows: TGTGCCAGCAGCTACAGGGGGCGAGTGGGCTACACCTTC. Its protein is CASSYRGRVGYTF.

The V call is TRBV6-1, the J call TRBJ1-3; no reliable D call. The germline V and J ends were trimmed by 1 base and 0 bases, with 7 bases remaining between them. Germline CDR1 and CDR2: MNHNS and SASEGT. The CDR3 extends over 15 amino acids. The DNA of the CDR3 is TGTGCCAGCAGTGAAGGTTCTCGCTCTGGAAACACCATATATTTT. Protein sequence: CASSEGSRSGNTIYF.

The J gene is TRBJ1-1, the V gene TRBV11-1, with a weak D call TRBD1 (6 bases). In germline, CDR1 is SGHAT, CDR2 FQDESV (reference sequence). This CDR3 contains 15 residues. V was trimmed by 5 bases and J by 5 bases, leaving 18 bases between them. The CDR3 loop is CASSLRDTAGTEAFF. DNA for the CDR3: TGTGCCAGCAGCCTCCGGGACACAGCGGGGACTGAAGCTTTCTTT.

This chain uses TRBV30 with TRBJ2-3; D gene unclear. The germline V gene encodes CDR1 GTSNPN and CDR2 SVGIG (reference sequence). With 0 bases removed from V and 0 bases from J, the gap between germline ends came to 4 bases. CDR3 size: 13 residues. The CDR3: CAWSVGSTDTQYF. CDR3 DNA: TGTGCCTGGAGTGTAGGCAGCACAGATACGCAGTATTTT.

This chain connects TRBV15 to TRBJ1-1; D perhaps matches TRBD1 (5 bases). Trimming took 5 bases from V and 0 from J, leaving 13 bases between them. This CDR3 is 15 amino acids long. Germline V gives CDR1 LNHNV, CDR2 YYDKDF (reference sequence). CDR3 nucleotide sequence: TGTGCCACCAGCGGGCCGACAGTCATGAACACTGAAGCTTTCTTT. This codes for CATSGPTVMNTEAFF.

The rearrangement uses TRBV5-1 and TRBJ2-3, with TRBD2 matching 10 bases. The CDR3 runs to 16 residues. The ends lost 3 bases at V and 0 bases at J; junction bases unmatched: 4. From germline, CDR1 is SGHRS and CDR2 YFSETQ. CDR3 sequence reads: CASSSGLAASTDTQYF. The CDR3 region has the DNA TGCGCCAGCAGCTCCGGACTAGCGGCAAGCACAGATACGCAGTATTTT. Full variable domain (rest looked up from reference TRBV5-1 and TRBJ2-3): KAGVTQTPRYLIKTRGQQVTLSCSPISGHRSVSWYQQTPGQGLQFLFEYFSETQRNKGNFPGRFSGRQFSNSRSEMNVSTLELGDSALYLCASSSGLAASTDTQYFGPGTRLTVL.

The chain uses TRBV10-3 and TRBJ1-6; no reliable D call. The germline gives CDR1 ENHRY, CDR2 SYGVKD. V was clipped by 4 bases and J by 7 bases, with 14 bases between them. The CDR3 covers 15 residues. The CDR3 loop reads CAISAQQLGNSPLHF. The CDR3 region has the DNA TGTGCCATCAGTGCTCAACAATTGGGGAATTCACCCCTCCACTTT.

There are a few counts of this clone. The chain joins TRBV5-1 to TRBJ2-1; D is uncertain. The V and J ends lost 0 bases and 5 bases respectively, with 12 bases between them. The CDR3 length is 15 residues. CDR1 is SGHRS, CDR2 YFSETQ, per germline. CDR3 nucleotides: TGCGCCAGCAGCTTGGCCCAGGCTGCCAACAATGAGCAGTTCTTC. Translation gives CASSLAQAANNEQFF.

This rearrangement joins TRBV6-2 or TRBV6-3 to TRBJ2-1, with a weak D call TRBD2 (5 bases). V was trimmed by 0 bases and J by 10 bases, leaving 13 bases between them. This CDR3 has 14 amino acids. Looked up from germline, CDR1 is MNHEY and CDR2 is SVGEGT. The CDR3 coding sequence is TGTGCCAGCAGTTACTCCCGGGGAGTGGGGGAGCAGTTCTTC. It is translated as CASSYSRGVGEQFF.

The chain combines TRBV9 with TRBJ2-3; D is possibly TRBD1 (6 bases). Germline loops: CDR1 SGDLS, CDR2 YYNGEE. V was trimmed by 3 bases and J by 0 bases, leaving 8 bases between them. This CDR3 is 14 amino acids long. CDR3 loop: CASSGQASTDTQYF. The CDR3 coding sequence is TGTGCCAGCAGCGGACAGGCTAGCACAGATACGCAGTATTTT.

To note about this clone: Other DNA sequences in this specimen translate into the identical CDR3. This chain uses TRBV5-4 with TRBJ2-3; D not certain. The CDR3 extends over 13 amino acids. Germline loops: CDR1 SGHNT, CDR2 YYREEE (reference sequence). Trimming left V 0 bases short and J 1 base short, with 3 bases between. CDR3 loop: CASSLVGTDTQYF. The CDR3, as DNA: TGTGCCAGCAGCTTGGTAGGCACAGATACGCAGTATTTT.

CDR3 region: CASSQTLGEQYF. DNA of the CDR3: TGTGCCAGCAGCCAAACCCTGGGGGAGCAGTACTTC. The V call is TRBV7-6, the J call TRBJ2-7; D is unclear. Trimming took 5 bases from V and 7 from J, leaving 12 bases between them. This CDR3 spans 12 amino acids. Looked up from germline, CDR1 is SGHVS and CDR2 is FNYEAQ.

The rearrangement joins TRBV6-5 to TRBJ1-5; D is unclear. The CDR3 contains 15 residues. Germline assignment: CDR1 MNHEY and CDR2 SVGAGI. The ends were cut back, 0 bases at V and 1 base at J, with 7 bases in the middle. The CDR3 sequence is CASSYSDGSNQPQHF. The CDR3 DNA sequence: TGTGCCAGCAGTTACTCGGACGGGAGCAATCAGCCCCAGCATTTT.

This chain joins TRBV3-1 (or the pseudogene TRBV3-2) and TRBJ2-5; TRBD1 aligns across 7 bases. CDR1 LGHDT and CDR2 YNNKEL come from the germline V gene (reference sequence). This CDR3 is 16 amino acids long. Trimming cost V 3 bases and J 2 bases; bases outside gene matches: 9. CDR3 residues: CASSHLGTEKQETQYF. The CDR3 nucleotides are TGTGCCAGCAGCCACCTAGGGACAGAAAAACAAGAGACCCAGTACTTC.

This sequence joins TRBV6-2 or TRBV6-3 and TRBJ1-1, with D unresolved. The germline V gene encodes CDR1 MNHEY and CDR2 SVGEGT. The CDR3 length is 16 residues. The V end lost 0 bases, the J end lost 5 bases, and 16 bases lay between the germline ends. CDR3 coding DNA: TGTGCCAGCAGTTACTCGATGCGGCCCTCTAGGACTGAAGCTTTCTTT. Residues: CASSYSMRPSRTEAFF.

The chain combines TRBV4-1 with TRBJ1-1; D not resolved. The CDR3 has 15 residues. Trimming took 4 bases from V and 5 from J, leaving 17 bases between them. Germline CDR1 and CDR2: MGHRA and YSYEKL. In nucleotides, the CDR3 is TGCGCCAGCAGCCGATCGACTGATTCGGCAACTGAAGCTTTCTTT. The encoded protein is CASSRSTDSATEAFF.

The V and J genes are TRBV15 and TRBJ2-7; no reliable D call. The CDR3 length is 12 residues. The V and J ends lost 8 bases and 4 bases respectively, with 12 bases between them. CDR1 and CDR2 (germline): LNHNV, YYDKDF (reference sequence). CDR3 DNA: TGTGCCACCGGAGCCGGACGGTACGAGCAGTACTTC. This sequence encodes CATGAGRYEQYF.

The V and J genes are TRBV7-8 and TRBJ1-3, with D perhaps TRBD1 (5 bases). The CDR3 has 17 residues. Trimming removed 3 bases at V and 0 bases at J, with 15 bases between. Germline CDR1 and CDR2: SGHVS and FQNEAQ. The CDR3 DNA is TGTGCCAGCAGCTTCAGGGCCCCGGTGGACTCTGGAAACACCATATATTTT. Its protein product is CASSFRAPVDSGNTIYF.

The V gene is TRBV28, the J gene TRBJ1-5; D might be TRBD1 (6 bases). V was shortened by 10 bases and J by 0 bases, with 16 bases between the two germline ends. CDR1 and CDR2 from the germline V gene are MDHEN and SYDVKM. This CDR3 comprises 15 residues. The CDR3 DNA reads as TGTGCCACGCAAACAGGACAGCATAGCAATCAGCCCCAGCATTTT. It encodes CATQTGQHSNQPQHF.